Sequencing of this T cell receptor (beta chain) was carried out in a study of blood T cells in healthy people across ages. Study overall: Per every two T cells, about one barcoded beta molecule was captured by template switching.

The use of a sample-barcoded 5' primer and a J-beta primer mix characterized a second PCR of roughly 6 to 11 cycles. Each sample provided no less than 2.5 million CDR3-containing paired-end reads. One entry per CDR3 protein, called by TCRdb with MiXCR from the 5' RACE reads. Of 540,000 or so distinct CDR3 sequences listed, roughly 48% are singletons. The CDR3 is 14 residues long. CDR1 and CDR2 from the germline V gene are MNHEY and SVGAGI. V was pared by 8 bases and J by 2 bases, with 16 bases between. The chain is built from TRBV6-5 and TRBJ2-7; D possibly corresponds to TRBD2 (5 bases). The sequenced sample was blood. The receptor's source is an older man in good health. CDR3: CASSGKLPPYEQYF. In DNA, the CDR3 is TGTGCCAGCTCCGGGAAGCTTCCGCCCTACGAGCAGTACTTC.